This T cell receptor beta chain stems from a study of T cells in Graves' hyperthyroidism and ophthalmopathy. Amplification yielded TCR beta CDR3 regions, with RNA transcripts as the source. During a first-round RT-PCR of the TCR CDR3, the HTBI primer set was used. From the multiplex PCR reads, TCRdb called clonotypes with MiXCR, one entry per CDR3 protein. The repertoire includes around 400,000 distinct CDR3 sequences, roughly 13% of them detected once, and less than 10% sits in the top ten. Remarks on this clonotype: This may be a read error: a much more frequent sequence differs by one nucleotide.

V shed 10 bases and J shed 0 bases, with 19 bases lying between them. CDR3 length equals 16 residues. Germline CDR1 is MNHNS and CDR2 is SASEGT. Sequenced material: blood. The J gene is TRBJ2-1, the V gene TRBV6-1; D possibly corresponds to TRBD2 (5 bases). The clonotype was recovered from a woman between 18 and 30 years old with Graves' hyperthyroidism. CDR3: CAISPRTSFSYNEQFF. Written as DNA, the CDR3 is TGTGCCATCAGCCCGAGGACTTCTTTCTCCTACAATGAGCAGTTCTTC.